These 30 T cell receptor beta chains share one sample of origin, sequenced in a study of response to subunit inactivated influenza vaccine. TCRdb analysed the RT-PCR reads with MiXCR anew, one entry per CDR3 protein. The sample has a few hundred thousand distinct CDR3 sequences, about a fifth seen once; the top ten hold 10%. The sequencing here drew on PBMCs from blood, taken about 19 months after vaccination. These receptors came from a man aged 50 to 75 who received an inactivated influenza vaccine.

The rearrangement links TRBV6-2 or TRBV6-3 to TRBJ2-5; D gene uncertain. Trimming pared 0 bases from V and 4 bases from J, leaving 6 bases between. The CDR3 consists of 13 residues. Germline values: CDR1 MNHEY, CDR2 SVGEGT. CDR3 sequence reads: CASSYSGIETQYF. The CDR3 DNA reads TGTGCCAGCAGTTACTCGGGGATAGAGACCCAGTACTTC.

The CDR3 region has the DNA TGTGCCAGCAGCTCGGGACCGCCTGAGACCCAGTACTTC. Its translation: CASSSGPPETQYF. V usage is TRBV7-6 and J usage is TRBJ2-5; D possibly uses TRBD1 or TRBD2 (5 bases each). CDR1 is SGHVS and CDR2 is FNYEAQ in the germline V gene. The CDR3 runs 13 residues. The V gene lost 4 bases and the J gene lost 5 bases, with 11 bases spanning the gap.

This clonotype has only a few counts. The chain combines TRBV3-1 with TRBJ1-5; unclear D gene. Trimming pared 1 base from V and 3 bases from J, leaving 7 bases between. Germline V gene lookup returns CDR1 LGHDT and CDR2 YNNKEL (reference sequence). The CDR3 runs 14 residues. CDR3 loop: CASSQGVSNQPQHF. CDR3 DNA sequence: TGTGCCAGCAGCCAAGGGGTTTCCAATCAGCCCCAGCATTTT. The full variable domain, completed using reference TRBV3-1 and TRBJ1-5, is DTAVSQTPKYLVTQMGNDKSIKCEQNLGHDTMYWYKQDSKKFLKIMFSYNNKELIINETVPNRFSPKSPDKAHLNLHINSLELGDSAVYFCASSQGVSNQPQHFGDGTRLSIL.

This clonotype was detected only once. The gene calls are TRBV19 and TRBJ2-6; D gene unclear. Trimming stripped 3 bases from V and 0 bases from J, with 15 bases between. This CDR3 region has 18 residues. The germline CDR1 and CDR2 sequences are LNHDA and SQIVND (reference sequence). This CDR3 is CASSIYSYSSSGANVLTF. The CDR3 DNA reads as TGTGCCAGTAGTATCTATAGCTACTCCTCCTCTGGGGCCAACGTCCTGACTTTC.

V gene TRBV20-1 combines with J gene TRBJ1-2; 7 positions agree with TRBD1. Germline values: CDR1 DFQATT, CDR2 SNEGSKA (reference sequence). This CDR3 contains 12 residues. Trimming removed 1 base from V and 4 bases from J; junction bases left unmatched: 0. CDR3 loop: CSARGQGYGYTF. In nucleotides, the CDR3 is TGCAGTGCTAGAGGACAGGGCTATGGCTACACCTTC.

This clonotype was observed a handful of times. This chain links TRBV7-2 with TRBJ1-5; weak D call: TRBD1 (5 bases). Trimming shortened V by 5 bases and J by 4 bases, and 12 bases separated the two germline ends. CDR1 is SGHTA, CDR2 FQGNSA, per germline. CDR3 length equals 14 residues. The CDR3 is CASSLGDLNQPQHF. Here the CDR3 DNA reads TGTGCCAGCAGCCTAGGGGACCTAAATCAGCCCCAGCATTTT.

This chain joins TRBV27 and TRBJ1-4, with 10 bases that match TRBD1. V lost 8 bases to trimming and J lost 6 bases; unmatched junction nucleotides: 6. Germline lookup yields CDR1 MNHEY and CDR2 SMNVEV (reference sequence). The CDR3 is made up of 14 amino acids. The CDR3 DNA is TGTGCCAGCGCCCGACAGGGGGCGTATGAAAAACTGTTTTTT. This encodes CASARQGAYEKLFF.

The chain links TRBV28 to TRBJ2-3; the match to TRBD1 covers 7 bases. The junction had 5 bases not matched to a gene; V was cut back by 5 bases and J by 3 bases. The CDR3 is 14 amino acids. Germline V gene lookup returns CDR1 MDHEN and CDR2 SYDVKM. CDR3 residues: CASSRGLNTDTQYF. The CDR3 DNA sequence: TGTGCCAGCAGTAGGGGGCTCAATACAGATACGCAGTATTTT.

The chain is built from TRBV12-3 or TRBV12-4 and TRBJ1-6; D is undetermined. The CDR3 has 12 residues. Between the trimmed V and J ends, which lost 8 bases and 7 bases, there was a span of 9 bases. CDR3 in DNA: TGTGCCAGCCGGACGGAGAATTCACCCCTCCACTTT. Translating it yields CASRTENSPLHF.

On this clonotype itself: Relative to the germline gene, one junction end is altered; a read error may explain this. The CDR3 DNA sequence: TGCGCCAGCAGCCTGACTAGCCGAGGCTACGAGCGGTACTTC. This translates into CASSLTSRGYERYF. The rearrangement joins TRBV5-1 to TRBJ2-7; TRBD2 aligns across 7 bases. The germline V gene encodes CDR1 SGHRS and CDR2 YFSETQ. The CDR3 runs 14 residues.

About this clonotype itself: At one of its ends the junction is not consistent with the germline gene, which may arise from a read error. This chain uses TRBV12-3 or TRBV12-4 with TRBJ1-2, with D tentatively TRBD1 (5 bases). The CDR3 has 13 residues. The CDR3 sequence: CASSLGPAYSYTF. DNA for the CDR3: TGTGCCAGCAGTTTGGGACCGGCCTATAGCTACACCTTC.

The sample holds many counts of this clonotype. CDR3 nucleotides: TGTGCCATCAGTGAGTCGATTGCAGGGTATGAAGCTTTCTTT. Translation: CAISESIAGYEAFF. The V gene is TRBV10-3, the J gene TRBJ1-1; tentative D call: TRBD1 (5 bases). Per the germline V gene, CDR1 is ENHRY and CDR2 is SYGVKD. Trimming pared 0 bases from V and 7 bases from J, leaving 12 bases between. This CDR3 is built from 14 residues.

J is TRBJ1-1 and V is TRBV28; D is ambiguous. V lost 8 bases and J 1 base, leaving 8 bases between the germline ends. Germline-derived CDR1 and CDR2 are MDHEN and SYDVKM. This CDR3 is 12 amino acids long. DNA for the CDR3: TGTGCCAGCCATGGGTGGAACACTGAAGCTTTCTTT. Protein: CASHGWNTEAFF.

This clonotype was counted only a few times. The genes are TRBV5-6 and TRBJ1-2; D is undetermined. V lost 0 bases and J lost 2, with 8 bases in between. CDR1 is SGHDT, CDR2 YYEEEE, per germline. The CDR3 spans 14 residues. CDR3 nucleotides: TGTGCCAGCAGCTTGGTGAACAGAAACTATGGCTACACCTTC. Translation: CASSLVNRNYGYTF.

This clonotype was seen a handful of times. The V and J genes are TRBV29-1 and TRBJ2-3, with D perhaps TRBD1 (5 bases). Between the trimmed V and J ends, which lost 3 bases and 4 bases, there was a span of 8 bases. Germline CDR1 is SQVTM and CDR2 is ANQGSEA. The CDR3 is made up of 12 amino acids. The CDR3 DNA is TGCAGCGTTGACCAGGGCGCAGATACGCAGTATTTT. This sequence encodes CSVDQGADTQYF.

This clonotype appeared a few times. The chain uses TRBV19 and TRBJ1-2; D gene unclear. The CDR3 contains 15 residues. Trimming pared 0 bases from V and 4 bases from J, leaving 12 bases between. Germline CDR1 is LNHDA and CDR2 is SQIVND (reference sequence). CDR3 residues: CASSIDLGRGYGYTF. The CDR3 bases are TGTGCCAGTAGTATAGATCTTGGGCGCGGCTATGGCTACACCTTC.

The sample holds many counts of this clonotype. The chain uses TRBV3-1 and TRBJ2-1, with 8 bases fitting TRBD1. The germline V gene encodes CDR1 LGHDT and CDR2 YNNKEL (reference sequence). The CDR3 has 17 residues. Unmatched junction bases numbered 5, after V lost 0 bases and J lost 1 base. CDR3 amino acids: CASSQEMTGASYNEQFF. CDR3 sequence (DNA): TGTGCCAGCAGCCAAGAGATGACAGGGGCTTCCTACAATGAGCAGTTCTTC.

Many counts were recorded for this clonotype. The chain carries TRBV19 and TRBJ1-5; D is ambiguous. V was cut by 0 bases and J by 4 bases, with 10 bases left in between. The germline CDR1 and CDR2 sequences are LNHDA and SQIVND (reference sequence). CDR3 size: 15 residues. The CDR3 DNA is TGTGCCAGTAGTATAGATGTTCGACGGAATCAGCCCCAGCATTTT. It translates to CASSIDVRRNQPQHF.

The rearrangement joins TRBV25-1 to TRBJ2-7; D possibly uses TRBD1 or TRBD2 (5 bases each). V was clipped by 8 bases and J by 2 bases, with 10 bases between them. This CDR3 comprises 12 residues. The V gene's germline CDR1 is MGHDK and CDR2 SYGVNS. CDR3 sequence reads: CASGDGTYEQYF. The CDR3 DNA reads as TGTGCCAGCGGGGACGGGACCTACGAGCAGTACTTC.

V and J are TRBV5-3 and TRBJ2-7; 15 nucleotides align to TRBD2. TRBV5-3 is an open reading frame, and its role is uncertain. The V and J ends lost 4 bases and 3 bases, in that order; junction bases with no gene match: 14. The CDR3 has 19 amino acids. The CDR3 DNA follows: TGTGCCAGAAGCCCGAGACTCGGACTAGCGGGAGGGCCCGGCTACGAGCAGTACTTC. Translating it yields CARSPRLGLAGGPGYEQYF.

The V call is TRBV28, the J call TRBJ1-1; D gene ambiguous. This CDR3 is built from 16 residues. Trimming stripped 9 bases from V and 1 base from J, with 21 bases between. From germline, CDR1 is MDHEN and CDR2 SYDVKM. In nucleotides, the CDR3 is TGTGCCAGGGGCCCCGGCCTCCGATCTAAGAACACTGAAGCTTTCTTT. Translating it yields CARGPGLRSKNTEAFF.

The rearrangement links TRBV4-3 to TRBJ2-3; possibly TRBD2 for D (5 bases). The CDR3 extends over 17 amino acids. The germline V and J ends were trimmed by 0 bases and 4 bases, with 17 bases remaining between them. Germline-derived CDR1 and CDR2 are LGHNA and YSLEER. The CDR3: CASSQDIEAVRADTQYF. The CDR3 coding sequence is TGCGCCAGCAGCCAAGATATAGAAGCGGTCAGAGCAGATACGCAGTATTTT.

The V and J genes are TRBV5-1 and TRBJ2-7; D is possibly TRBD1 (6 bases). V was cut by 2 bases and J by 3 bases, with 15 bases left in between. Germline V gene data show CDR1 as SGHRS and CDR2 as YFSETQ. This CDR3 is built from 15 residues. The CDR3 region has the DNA TGCGCCAGCAGCTTTAACAGGGTAGGAGGCTACGAGCAGTACTTC. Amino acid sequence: CASSFNRVGGYEQYF.

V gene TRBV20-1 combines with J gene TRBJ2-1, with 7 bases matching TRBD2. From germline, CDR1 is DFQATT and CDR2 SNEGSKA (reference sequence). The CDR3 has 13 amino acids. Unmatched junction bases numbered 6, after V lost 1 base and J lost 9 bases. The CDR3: CSARVPWGGEQFF. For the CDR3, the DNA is TGCAGTGCTAGAGTCCCATGGGGGGGTGAGCAGTTCTTC.

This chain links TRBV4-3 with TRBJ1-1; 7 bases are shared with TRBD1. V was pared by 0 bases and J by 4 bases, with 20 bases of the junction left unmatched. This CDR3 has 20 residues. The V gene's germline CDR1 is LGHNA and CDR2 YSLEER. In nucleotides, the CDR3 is TGCGCCAGCAGCCAAGACCTCGAAGCAGGGGGTGGGTTGGTCGCCACTGAAGCTTTCTTT. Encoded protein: CASSQDLEAGGGLVATEAFF.

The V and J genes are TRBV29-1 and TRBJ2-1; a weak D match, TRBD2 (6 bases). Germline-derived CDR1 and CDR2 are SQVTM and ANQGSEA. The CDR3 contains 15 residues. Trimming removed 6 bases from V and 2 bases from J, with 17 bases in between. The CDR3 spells CSVRQRAPTYNEQFF. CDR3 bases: TGCAGCGTGAGGCAGCGGGCGCCTACCTACAATGAGCAGTTCTTC.

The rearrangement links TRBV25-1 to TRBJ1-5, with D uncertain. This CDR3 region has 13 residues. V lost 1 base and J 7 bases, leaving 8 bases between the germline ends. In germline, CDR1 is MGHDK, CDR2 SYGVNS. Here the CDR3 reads CASSESNGQPQHF. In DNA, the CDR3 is TGTGCCAGCAGTGAATCCAATGGACAGCCCCAGCATTTT. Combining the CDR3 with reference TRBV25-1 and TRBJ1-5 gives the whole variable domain EADIYQTPRYLVIGTGKKITLECSQTMGHDKMYWYQQDPGMELHLIHYSYGVNSTEKGDLSSESTVSRIRTEHFPLTLESARPSHTSQYLCASSESNGQPQHFGDGTRLSIL.

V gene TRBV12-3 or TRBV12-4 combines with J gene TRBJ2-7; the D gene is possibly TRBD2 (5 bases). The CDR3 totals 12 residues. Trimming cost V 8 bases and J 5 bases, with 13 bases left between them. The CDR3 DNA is TGTGCCAGCGGTGTTGTCGGGGACGAGCAGTACTTC. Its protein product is CASGVVGDEQYF.

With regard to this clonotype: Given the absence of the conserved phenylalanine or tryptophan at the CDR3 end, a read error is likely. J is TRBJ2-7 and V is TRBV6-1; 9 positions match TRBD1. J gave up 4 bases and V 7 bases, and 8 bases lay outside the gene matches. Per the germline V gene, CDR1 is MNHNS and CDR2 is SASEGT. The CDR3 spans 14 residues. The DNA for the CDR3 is TGTGCCAGCAACCAACAGGGGGCCCCTTACGAGCAGTACTCC. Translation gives CASNQQGAPYEQYS.

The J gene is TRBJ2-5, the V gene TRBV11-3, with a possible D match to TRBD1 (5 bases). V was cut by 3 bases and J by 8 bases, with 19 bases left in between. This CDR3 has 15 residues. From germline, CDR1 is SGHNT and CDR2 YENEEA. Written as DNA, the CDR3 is TGTGCCAGCAGCTTGCCGGACAATCCAAGAGAAACCCAGTACTTC. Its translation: CASSLPDNPRETQYF. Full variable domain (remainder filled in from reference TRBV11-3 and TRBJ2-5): EAGVVQSPRYKIIEKKQPVAFWCNPISGHNTLYWYLQNLGQGPELLIRYENEEAVDDSQLPKDRFSAERLKGVDSTLKIQPAELGDSAVYLCASSLPDNPRETQYFGPGTRLLVL.